Presented here are 22 T cell receptor beta chains from one specimen sequenced in a study of a mutant IDH1 vaccine in newly diagnosed glioma. Time point defined: baseline, week 1 (first vaccination visit). Sample treatment: pre-vaccination baseline after standard-of-care therapy. TCRdb's copy holds only in-frame clones and misses some; the assay was immunoSEQ multiplex PCR. The data show about 34,000 clones, about 80% seen once. The sequencing here drew on peripheral blood mononuclear cells (PBMCs), taken from a glioma patient treated with radiotherapy, temozolomide or both. These receptors were taken from a man over 45 with glioma. Some clones in this sample may be carry-over from other donors' samples.

The CDR3 sequence is CASSPSRLEAFF. CDR3 DNA sequence: TGTGCCAGCAGCCCCTCGAGACTTGAAGCTTTCTTT. The chain combines TRBV7-2 with TRBJ1-1, with no clear D. Trimming cost V 5 bases and J 7 bases, with 11 bases left between them. Germline V lookup: CDR1 SGHTA, CDR2 FQGNSA. CDR3 length equals 12 residues.

The genes are TRBV9 and TRBJ2-2, with 9 bases identical to TRBD1. Germline V gene sequence: CDR1 SGDLS, CDR2 YYNGEE. The CDR3 extends over 14 amino acids. The junction had 7 bases not matched to a gene; V was cut back by 9 bases and J by 4 bases. CDR3 in DNA: TGTGCCACCTCGGGACAGGGATCCACCGGGGAGCTGTTTTTT. Translation: CATSGQGSTGELFF.

This chain links TRBV6-1 with TRBJ1-6; 7 positions match TRBD1. After removal of 5 bases from V and 10 bases from J, the junction contained 11 bases not matched to a gene. This CDR3 is built from 15 residues. The germline V gene encodes CDR1 MNHNS and CDR2 SASEGT. The CDR3 DNA reads as TGTGCCAGCAGTCGGGACCTGACAGGGTCGTCACCCCTCCACTTT. It encodes CASSRDLTGSSPLHF.

The chain is built from TRBV6-5 and TRBJ1-1; D is unresolved. In germline, CDR1 is MNHEY, CDR2 SVGAGI. V dropped 4 bases and J dropped 1 base, with 10 bases sitting between them. The CDR3 length is 14 residues. As DNA, the CDR3 is TGTGCCAGCAGTTTCGGCTTCCAGAACACTGAAGCTTTCTTT. Its translation is CASSFGFQNTEAFF.

This chain links TRBV7-9 with TRBJ1-4; 9 bases agree with TRBD1. The germline gives CDR1 SEHNR, CDR2 FQNEAQ (reference sequence). Trimming took 4 bases from V and 1 from J; bases not matched to a gene: 4. The CDR3 is made up of 16 amino acids. CDR3 coding DNA: TGTGCCAGCAGCTCCCGGGACAGGGTAACTAATGAAAAACTGTTTTTT. Translating gives CASSSRDRVTNEKLFF.

The chain uses TRBV6-4 and TRBJ2-1; 8 bases agree with TRBD2. The CDR3 sequence is 15 residues long. V was clipped by 3 bases and J by 0 bases; unmatched bases: 1. In germline, CDR1 is MRHNA, CDR2 SNTAGT. CDR3 bases: TGTGCCAGCAGTGAAAGCGGGAGCTCCTACAATGAGCAGTTCTTC. Its translation: CASSESGSSYNEQFF.

This clone was counted a few times. This chain links TRBV19 with TRBJ1-5; the D is unclear. Per germline, CDR1 LNHDA and CDR2 SQIVND (reference sequence). The CDR3 length is 13 residues. V was pared by 7 bases and J by 5 bases, with 12 bases between. CDR3 loop: CASKDGTDQPQHF. CDR3 nucleotides: TGTGCCAGTAAAGACGGCACGGATCAGCCCCAGCATTTT.

The chain recombines TRBV6-1 with TRBJ2-7; D is ambiguous. Germline CDR1 MNHNS, CDR2 SASEGT. This CDR3 has 17 residues. V lost 2 bases and J lost 2, with 19 bases in between. Written as DNA, the CDR3 is TGTGCCAGCAGTGAACTGAGAAATGTAGACGGCCCCTACGAGCAGTACTTC. This codes for CASSELRNVDGPYEQYF.

The chain is built from TRBV5-1 and TRBJ2-5; D unclear. CDR1 is SGHRS and CDR2 is YFSETQ in the germline V gene. V was clipped by 0 bases and J by 6 bases, with 12 bases between them. There are 14 residues in the CDR3. The CDR3 spells CASSLANTEKTQYF. Written as DNA, the CDR3 is TGCGCCAGCAGCTTGGCCAACACTGAAAAGACCCAGTACTTC.

CDR3 sequence: CASSQGPTDNYGYTF. CDR3 DNA sequence: TGCGCCAGCAGCCAAGGACCGACGGATAACTATGGCTACACCTTC. This chain joins TRBV4-3 and TRBJ1-2, with D hard to call. The CDR3 spans 15 residues. Trimming took off 1 base at V and 1 base at J, with 10 bases between the two ends. Germline V gene sequence: CDR1 LGHNA, CDR2 YSLEER.

The chain is built from TRBV5-6 and TRBJ1-2, with unresolved D. In germline, CDR1 is SGHDT, CDR2 YYEEEE. The CDR3 loop spans 14 amino acids. Trimming took off 0 bases at V and 5 bases at J, with 11 bases between the two ends. Here the CDR3 DNA reads TGTGCCAGCAGCTTGGCCACGGGAAGGTATGGCTACACCTTC. This gives the protein CASSLATGRYGYTF.

The chain combines TRBV6-1 with TRBJ2-1; TRBD2 agrees at 8 bases. The CDR3 extends over 13 amino acids. Trimming removed 8 bases from V and 4 bases from J; junction bases left unmatched: 4. Germline CDR1 MNHNS, CDR2 SASEGT. The DNA of the CDR3 is TGTGCCAGCGGACTAGCAGAATACAATGAGCAGTTCTTC. Translated, it gives CASGLAEYNEQFF.

V and J are TRBV7-9 and TRBJ1-1, with TRBD1 matching over 8 bases. The CDR3 loop spans 12 amino acids. The germline CDR1 and CDR2 sequences are SEHNR and FQNEAQ (reference sequence). V lost 5 bases, J lost 10 bases, and 6 bases stayed unmatched. CDR3 in amino acids: CASSPTGESAFF. The DNA of the CDR3 is TGTGCCAGCAGCCCGACAGGGGAGTCAGCTTTCTTT.

The table lists this clone with a count of one. V gene TRBV7-6 combines with J gene TRBJ2-2; D remains unclear. V shed 9 bases and J shed 7 bases, with 15 bases lying between them. This CDR3 comprises 13 residues. Germline V gene sequence: CDR1 SGHVS, CDR2 FNYEAQ. This CDR3 is CASKGRADGELFF. The DNA for the CDR3 is TGTGCCAGTAAGGGTCGGGCCGACGGGGAGCTGTTTTTT.

This chain joins TRBV30 and TRBJ2-5; no clear D gene. The CDR3 is made up of 10 amino acids. Trimming left V 5 bases short and J 1 base short, with 2 bases between. Germline assignment: CDR1 GTSNPN and CDR2 SVGIG (reference sequence). The CDR3 DNA is TGTGCCTGGGGCCAAGAGACCCAGTACTTC. Translating gives CAWGQETQYF.

V usage is TRBV4-1 and J usage is TRBJ1-2; D is unclear. Germline CDR1 MGHRA, CDR2 YSYEKL. V shed 1 base and J shed 0 bases, with 9 bases lying between them. The length of the CDR3 is 15 residues. The CDR3: CASSQAGGPNYGYTF. CDR3 sequence (DNA): TGCGCCAGCAGCCAAGCAGGTGGGCCTAACTATGGCTACACCTTC.

The rearrangement links TRBV15 to TRBJ1-1; D possibly corresponds to TRBD1 (6 bases). The CDR3 loop spans 16 amino acids. The germline gives CDR1 LNHNV, CDR2 YYDKDF (reference sequence). Trimming left V 4 bases short and J 4 bases short, with 19 bases between. CDR3 in amino acids: CATSIQLRGRVTEAFF. The CDR3 DNA reads as TGTGCCACCAGCATACAACTGCGGGGGCGCGTCACTGAAGCTTTCTTT.

The CDR3 nucleotides read TGTGCCAGCAGCTCCGACGGGTCCGGGGCCAACGTCCTGACTTTC. Translating it yields CASSSDGSGANVLTF. The chain uses TRBV6-1 and TRBJ2-6, with unresolved D. Trimming pared 6 bases from V and 4 bases from J, leaving 13 bases between. The CDR3 is 15 residues long. Germline assignment: CDR1 MNHNS and CDR2 SASEGT.

J is TRBJ1-1 and V is TRBV9; maybe TRBD1 (5 bases). Germline CDR1 reads SGDLS; CDR2 reads YYNGEE. V was cut by 3 bases and J by 0 bases, with 9 bases left in between. The CDR3 contains 14 residues. CDR3 coding DNA: TGTGCCAGCAGCGGGGGGGTCATGAACACTGAAGCTTTCTTT. This sequence encodes CASSGGVMNTEAFF.

The rearrangement links TRBV27 to TRBJ2-2, with a weak D call TRBD2 (6 bases). CDR3 length equals 15 residues. Deletions cut 8 bases from V and 2 bases from J, with 15 bases between. Looked up from germline, CDR1 is MNHEY and CDR2 is SMNVEV (reference sequence). In nucleotides, the CDR3 is TGTGCCAGCGCTACAGGAGGGGTAAACACCGGGGAGCTGTTTTTT. It codes for CASATGGVNTGELFF.

CDR3 nucleotides: TGCAGCGTTAAGGTTACCGGGGGCGGCTATGGCTACACCTTC. As protein: CSVKVTGGGYGYTF. This chain connects TRBV29-1 to TRBJ1-2, with D maybe TRBD1 (6 bases). The ends were cut back, 5 bases at V and 4 bases at J, with 17 bases in the middle. This CDR3 has 14 residues. CDR1 SQVTM and CDR2 ANQGSEA come from the germline V gene. Full variable domain (missing parts from reference TRBV29-1 and TRBJ1-2): SAVISQKPSRDICQRGTSLTIQCQVDSQVTMMFWYRQQPGQSLTLIATANQGSEATYESGFVIDKFPISRPNLTFSTLTVSNMSPEDSSIYLCSVKVTGGGYGYTFGSGTRLTVV.

The gene calls are TRBV6-6 and TRBJ2-6; 13 bases agree with TRBD2. Germline loops: CDR1 MNHNY, CDR2 SVGAGI (reference sequence). The CDR3 is 14 amino acids. The CDR3 reads CATSGRRGANVLTF. The CDR3 DNA follows: TGTGCGACTAGCGGGAGGAGGGGGGCCAACGTCCTGACTTTC.